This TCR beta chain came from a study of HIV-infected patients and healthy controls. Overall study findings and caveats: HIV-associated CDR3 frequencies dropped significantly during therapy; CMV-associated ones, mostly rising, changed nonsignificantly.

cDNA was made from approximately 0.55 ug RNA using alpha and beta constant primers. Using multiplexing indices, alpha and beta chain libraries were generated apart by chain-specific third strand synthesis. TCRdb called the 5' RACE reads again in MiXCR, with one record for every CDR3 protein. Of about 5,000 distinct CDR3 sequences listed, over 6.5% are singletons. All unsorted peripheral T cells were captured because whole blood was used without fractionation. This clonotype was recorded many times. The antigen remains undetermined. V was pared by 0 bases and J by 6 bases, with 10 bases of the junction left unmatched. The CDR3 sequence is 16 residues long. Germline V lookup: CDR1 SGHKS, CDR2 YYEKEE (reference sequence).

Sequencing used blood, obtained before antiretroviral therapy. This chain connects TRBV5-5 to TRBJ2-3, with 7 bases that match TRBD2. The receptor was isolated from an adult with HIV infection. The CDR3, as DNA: TGTGCCAGCAGCTTGGGTCAGCGGGGTGCGATGGATACGCAGTATTTT. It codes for CASSLGQRGAMDTQYF.